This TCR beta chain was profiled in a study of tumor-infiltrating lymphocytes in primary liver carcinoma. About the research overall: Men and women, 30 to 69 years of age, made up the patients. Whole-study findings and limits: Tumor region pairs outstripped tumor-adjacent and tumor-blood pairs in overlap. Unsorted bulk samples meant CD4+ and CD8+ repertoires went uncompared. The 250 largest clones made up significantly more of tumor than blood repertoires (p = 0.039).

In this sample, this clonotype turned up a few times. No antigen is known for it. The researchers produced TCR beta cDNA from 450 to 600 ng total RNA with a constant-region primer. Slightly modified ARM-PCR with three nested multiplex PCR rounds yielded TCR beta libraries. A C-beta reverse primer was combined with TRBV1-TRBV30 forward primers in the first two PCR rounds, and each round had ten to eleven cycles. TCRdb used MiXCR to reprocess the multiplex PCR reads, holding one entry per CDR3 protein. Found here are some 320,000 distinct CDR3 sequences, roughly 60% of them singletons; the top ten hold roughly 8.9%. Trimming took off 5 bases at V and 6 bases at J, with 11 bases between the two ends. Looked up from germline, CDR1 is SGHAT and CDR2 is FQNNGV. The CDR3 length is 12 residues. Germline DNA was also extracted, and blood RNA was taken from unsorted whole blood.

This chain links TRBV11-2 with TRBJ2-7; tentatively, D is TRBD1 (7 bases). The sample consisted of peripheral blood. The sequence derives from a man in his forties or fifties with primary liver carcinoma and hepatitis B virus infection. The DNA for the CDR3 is TGTGCCAGCAGCCCCCAGGGGGGCGAGCAGTACTTC. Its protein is CASSPQGGEQYF. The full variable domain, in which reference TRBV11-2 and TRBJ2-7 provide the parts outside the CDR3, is EAGVAQSPRYKIIEKRQSVAFWCNPISGHATLYWYQQILGQGPKLLIQFQNNGVVDDSQLPKDRFSAERLKGVDSTLKIQPAKLEDSAVYLCASSPQGGEQYFGPGTRLTVT.